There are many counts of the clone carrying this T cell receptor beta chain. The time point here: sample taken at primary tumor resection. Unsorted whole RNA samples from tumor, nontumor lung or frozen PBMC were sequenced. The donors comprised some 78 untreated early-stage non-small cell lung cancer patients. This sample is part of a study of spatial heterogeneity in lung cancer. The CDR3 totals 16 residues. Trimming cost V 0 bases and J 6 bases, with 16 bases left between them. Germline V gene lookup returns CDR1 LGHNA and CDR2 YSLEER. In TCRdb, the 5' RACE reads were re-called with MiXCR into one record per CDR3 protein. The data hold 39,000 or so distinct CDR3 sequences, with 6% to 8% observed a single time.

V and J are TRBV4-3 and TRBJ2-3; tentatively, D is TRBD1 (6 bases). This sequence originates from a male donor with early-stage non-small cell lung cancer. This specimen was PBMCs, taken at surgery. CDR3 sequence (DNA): TGCGCCAGCAGCCAAGATAGTAGGGGGTACGGGGATACGCAGTATTTT. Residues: CASSQDSRGYGDTQYF.